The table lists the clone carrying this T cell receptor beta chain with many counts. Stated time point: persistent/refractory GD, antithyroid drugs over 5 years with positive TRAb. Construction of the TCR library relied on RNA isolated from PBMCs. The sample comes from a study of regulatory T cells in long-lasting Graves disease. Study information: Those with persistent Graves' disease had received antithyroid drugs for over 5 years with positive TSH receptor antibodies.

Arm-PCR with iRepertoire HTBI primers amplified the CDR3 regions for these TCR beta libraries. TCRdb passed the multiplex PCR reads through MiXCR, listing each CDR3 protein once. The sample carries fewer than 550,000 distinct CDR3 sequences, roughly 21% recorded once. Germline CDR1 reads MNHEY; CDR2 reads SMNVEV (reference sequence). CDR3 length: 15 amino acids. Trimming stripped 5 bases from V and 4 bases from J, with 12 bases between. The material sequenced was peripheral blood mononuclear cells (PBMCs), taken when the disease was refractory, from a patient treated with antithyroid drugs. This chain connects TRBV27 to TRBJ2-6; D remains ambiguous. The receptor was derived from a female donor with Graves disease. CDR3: CASSAPLGGANVLTF. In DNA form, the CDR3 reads TGTGCCAGCAGTGCCCCTTTAGGCGGGGCCAACGTCCTGACTTTC.